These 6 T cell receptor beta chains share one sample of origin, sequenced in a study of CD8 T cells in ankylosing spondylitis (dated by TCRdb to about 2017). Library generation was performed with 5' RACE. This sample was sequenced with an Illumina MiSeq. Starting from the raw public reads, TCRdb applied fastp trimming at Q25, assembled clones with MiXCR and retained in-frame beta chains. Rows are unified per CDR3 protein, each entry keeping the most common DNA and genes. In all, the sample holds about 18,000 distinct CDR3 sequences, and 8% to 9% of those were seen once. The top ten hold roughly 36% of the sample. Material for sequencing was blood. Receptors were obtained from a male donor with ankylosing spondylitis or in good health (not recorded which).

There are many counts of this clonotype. The CDR3 coding sequence is TGTGCCAGCAGGGGCGGCAGAACATCCGGGGAGCTGTTTTTT. Encoded protein: CASRGGRTSGELFF. The J gene is TRBJ2-2, the V gene TRBV12-3 or TRBV12-4; D gene uncertain. The V gene lost 6 bases and the J gene lost 6 bases, with 14 bases spanning the gap. CDR3 length: 14 residues.

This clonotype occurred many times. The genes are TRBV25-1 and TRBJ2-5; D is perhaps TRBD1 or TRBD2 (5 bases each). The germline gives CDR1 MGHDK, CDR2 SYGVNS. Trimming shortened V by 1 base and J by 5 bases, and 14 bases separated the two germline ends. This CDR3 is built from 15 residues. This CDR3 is CASSEWGRPGETQYF. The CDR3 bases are TGTGCCAGCAGTGAATGGGGACGGCCGGGGGAGACCCAGTACTTC.

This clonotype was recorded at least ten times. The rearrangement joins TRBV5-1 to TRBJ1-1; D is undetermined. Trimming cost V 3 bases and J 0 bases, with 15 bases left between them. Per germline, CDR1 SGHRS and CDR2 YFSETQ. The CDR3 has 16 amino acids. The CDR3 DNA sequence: TGCGCCAGCAGCTCTTTGACACGAAACCTGAACACTGAAGCTTTCTTT. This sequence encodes CASSSLTRNLNTEAFF.

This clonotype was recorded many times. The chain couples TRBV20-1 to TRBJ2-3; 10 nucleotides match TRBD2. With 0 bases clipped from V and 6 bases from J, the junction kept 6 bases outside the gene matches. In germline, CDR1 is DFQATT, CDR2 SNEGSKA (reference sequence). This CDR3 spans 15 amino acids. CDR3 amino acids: CSARDPLAGADTQYF. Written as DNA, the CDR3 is TGCAGTGCTAGAGATCCGCTAGCGGGAGCCGATACGCAGTATTTT.

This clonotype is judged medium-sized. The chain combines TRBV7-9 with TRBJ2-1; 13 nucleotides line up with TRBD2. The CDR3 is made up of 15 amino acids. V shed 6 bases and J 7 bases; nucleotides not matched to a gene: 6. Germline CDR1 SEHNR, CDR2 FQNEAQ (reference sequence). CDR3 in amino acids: CASSPGLAGENEQFF. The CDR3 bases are TGTGCCAGCAGTCCAGGACTAGCGGGAGAGAATGAGCAGTTCTTC.

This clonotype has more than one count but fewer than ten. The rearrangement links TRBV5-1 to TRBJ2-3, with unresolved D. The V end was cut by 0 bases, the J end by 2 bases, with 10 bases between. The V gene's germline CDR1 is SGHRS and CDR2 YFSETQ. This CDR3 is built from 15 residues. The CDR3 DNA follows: TGCGCCAGCAGCTTGGTGTCAGGCACCACAGATACGCAGTATTTT. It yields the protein CASSLVSGTTDTQYF.